This TCR beta chain was captured by sequencing in a study of Ad26.COV2.S vaccination and SARS-CoV-2 variants. Study-level results: Spike-specific TCR breadth ran higher among vaccine recipients than placebo recipients. Following vaccination, spike-specific CD8+ and CD4+ T cell responses reportedly exhibited substantial breadth. The TCR-based breadth and depth measures might underestimate overall T cell responses.

TCRdb's copy holds only in-frame clones and misses some; the assay was immunoSEQ multiplex PCR. Among more than 85,000 clones listed, less than 85% were seen once. The CDR3 is 18 residues long. This clone came up once. The antigen remains undetermined. The sequence derives from a human donor who had recovered from COVID-19. This chain joins TRBV1 and TRBJ1-1; the DNA was not used to check the table's D call, TRBD1. TRBV1 is an annotated pseudogene. Source: peripheral blood, taken after recovery from COVID-19. CDR3 amino acids: CTSSQFRQGAPPNTEAFF. The CDR3 nucleotides are TGCACCAGCAGCCAATTCAGGCAGGGGGCGCCCCCGAACACTGAAGCTTTCTTT.